This T cell receptor beta chain is from a study of cytomegalovirus exposure and HLA in healthy donors. Study-wide background: An earlier analysis identified fewer than 130 million unique TCR beta sequences in about 180 million T cells.

All the people who gave samples were healthy bone marrow donors. About this clone: No antigen is known for it.

Germline V CDR1 and CDR2: LNHDA, SQIVND (reference sequence). V was shortened by 0 bases and J by 4 bases, with 10 bases between the two germline ends. The CDR3 has 15 amino acids. Whole-study results and caveats: Several of the most significant clusters were apparently associated with common viral pathogens in a later analysis.

It was with 60 Vbeta and 13 Jbeta primers that the PCR ran. Assay used: immunoSEQ multiplex PCR; TCRdb lists only in-frame clones, some missing. Counted here are around 130,000 clones, roughly 8.3% occurring once; the ten biggest clones make up around 5.5%. This TCR derives from a man aged 40-50 years in good health and CMV-seronegative. The sequenced sample was PBMCs. The genes are TRBV19 and TRBJ2-1; weak D call: TRBD1 (8 bases). The CDR3 DNA reads as TGTGCCAGTAGTATAGAACAGGGGGGGTACAATGAGCAGTTCTTC. Translated: CASSIEQGGYNEQFF.